Below, 6 T cell receptor beta chains from the same sample are listed, as sequenced in a study of radiotherapy plus CTLA-4 blockade in lung cancer. Clones were sequenced by immunoSEQ multiplex PCR, and TCRdb holds only the in-frame ones, with some missing. This table has tens of thousands of clones, approximately 86% appearing once. This specimen consisted of peripheral blood, obtained from a patient treated with radiotherapy plus ipilimumab. The receptors come from a human donor with non-small cell lung cancer who had a partial response to radiotherapy plus ipilimumab.

The chain is built from TRBV7-2 and TRBJ2-3; 7 bases align to TRBD2. V shed 8 bases, J shed 6 bases, and the junction held 8 bases outside the gene matches. The CDR3 has 13 amino acids. Germline lookup yields CDR1 SGHTA and CDR2 FQGNSA. The CDR3: CASGREIGDTQYF. The CDR3 DNA sequence: TGTGCCAGCGGGCGGGAGATAGGGGATACGCAGTATTTT.

Remarks on this clone: In the same sample, other DNA sequences code for this CDR3. The chain uses TRBV27 and TRBJ1-6; possibly TRBD1 for D (5 bases). The germline V gene encodes CDR1 MNHEY and CDR2 SMNVEV (reference sequence). CDR3 length equals 13 residues. V was pared by 6 bases and J by 8 bases, with 11 bases between. The CDR3 loop reads CASSPRGDSPLHF. CDR3 sequence (DNA): TGTGCCAGCAGCCCCCGGGGGGATTCACCCCTCCACTTT.

The gene calls are TRBV5-5 and TRBJ1-2; D gene unclear. Germline V gives CDR1 SGHKS, CDR2 YYEKEE (reference sequence). With 4 bases removed from V and 3 bases from J, the gap between germline ends came to 10 bases. The CDR3 is made up of 13 amino acids. The CDR3 region has the DNA TGTGCCAGCAGCCGCCGGTTGGACTATGGCTACACCTTC. Translation: CASSRRLDYGYTF.

The J gene is TRBJ2-5, the V gene TRBV29-1, with a possible D match to TRBD2 (6 bases). Germline V gene lookup returns CDR1 SQVTM and CDR2 ANQGSEA. This CDR3 region has 13 residues. V was cut by 3 bases and J by 2 bases, with 10 bases left in between. This CDR3 is CSVERRGQETQYF. The CDR3 nucleotides are TGCAGCGTTGAGAGGCGGGGTCAAGAGACCCAGTACTTC.

In regard to this clone: One end of the junction does not line up with germline, which may come from a read error. The rearrangement uses TRBV7-2 and TRBJ1-4, with 9 bases fitting TRBD1. The germline V gene has CDR1 SGHTA and CDR2 FQGNSA. The length of the CDR3 is 15 residues. The CDR3 DNA follows: TGTGCCAGCAGCTCACAGGGGGCCTTCAATGAAAAACCGTTTTTT. This encodes CASSSQGAFNEKPFF. The variable domain in full, completed from reference TRBV7-2 and TRBJ1-4, reads GAGVSQSPSNKVTEKGKDVELRCDPISGHTALYWYRQSLGQGLEFLIYFQGNSAPDKSGLPSDRFSAERTGGSVSTLTIQRTQQEDSAVYLCASSSQGAFNEKPFFGSGTQLSVL.

The genes are TRBV7-8 and TRBJ2-7; no clear D. Trimming stripped 2 bases from V and 6 bases from J, with 14 bases between. Germline-derived CDR1 and CDR2 are SGHVS and FQNEAQ. The CDR3 has 14 residues. The CDR3 protein is CASSLNSPGIEQYV. The CDR3 nucleotides are TGTGCCAGCAGCTTAAATTCGCCGGGTATCGAGCAGTACGTC.